This T cell receptor (beta chain) emerged from a study of T cell responses to AZD1222 COVID-19 vaccine. V was clipped by 3 bases and J by 0 bases; unmatched bases: 6. CDR1 KGHDR and CDR2 SFDVKD come from the germline V gene. This CDR3 region has 16 residues. This clone was seen ten or more times. TCRdb's copy holds only in-frame clones and misses some; the assay was immunoSEQ multiplex PCR. The sample yields roughly 120,000 clones, 70% to 90% seen once. This rearrangement joins TRBV24-1 to TRBJ2-7; TRBD1 aligns across 8 bases. The specimen comprised peripheral blood, sampled on day 0 of AZD1222 vaccination. This clonotype was obtained from an adult in good health. CDR3 residues: CATSDPRQGSSYEQYF. CDR3 in DNA: TGTGCCACCAGTGATCCGAGACAGGGGAGCTCCTACGAGCAGTACTTC.